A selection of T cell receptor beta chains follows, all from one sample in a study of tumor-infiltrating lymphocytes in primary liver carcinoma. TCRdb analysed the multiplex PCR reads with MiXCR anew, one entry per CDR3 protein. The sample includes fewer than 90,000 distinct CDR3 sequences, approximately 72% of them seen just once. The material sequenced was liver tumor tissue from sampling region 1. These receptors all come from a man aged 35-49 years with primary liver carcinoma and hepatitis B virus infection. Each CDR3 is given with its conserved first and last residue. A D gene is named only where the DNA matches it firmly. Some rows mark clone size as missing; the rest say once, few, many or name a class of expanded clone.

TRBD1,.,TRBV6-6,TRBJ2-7,TGTGCCAGCAGTTACTGGGACAGGAGGGCCAGCGAGCAATACTTC,CASSYWDRRASEQYF
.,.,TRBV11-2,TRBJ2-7,TGTGCCAGCGGCCCGTCGCAGGTCGAGCAGTACTTC,CASGPSQVEQYF
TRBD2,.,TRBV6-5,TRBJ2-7,TGTGCCAGCAGTAACCGGGAGGACCGGTACGAGCAGTACTTC,CASSNREDRYEQYF
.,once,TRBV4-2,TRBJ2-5,TGTGCCAGCAGTCAAGATCGAGGTTTTAGAGAGACCCGGTACTTC,CASSQDRGFRETRYF
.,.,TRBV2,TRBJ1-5,TGTGCCAGCACCGGACAATATAGCAATCAGCCCCAGCATTTT,CASTGQYSNQPQHF
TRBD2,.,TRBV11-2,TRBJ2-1,TGTGCCAGCAACTTAGATGGGGATGCTGCGGGGGATGAGCAGTTCTTC,CASNLDGDAAGDEQFF
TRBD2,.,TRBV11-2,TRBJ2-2,TGTGCCAGCAGCTCTTTAACGAAGGGGAGGGCCATCGGGGAGCCGTTTTTT,CASSSLTKGRAIGEPFF
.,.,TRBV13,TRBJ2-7,TGTGCCAGCGGCTTACGCGGTGAGCAGTACTTT,CASGLRGEQYF
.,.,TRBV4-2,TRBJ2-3,TGTGCCAGCAGCGAAGGACGGGAAAGCACGGATATGCAGTATTTT,CASSEGRESTDMQYF
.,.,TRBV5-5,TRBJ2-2,TGTGCCAGCAAACCAGGGGCAGCCAACACCGGGGAGCTGTTTTTT,CASKPGAANTGELFF
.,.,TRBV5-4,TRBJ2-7,TGTGCCAGCAGCTTGGGCGGGTTTGAGGTTGGTGAGCAGCACTTC,CASSLGGFEVGEQHF
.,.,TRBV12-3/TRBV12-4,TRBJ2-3,TGTGCCAGCAATTTAGTTGATACGCAGTATTTT,CASNLVDTQYF
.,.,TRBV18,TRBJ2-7,TGTGCCAGCTCACCACTAGGGGGGACTCGGTACGAGCGATACTTC,CASSPLGGTRYERYF
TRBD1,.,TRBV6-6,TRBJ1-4,TGTGCCAGCAATATCGACAGGGGATACGAAAAACTGTTTTTT,CASNIDRGYEKLFF
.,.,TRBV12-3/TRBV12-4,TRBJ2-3,TGTGCCAGCAGTTTACAGGACGAGACAGATACGCAGTATTTT,CASSLQDETDTQYF